The 30 T cell receptor beta chains below were found in one sample sequenced in a study of cytomegalovirus exposure and HLA in healthy donors. 60 Vbeta and 13 Jbeta primers were used in PCR. Repertoires were generated with immunoSEQ multiplex PCR, while TCRdb's copy carries only in-frame clones and drops some. The sample yields more than 40,000 clones, 81% seen once. The sample comprised PBMCs. Source of these receptors: a man in his fifties in good health and CMV-seronegative.

The V call is TRBV7-8, the J call TRBJ2-7, with D uncertain. CDR3 length: 13 residues. Per germline, CDR1 SGHVS and CDR2 FQNEAQ. The V and J ends lost 7 bases and 2 bases respectively, with 12 bases between them. In DNA, the CDR3 is TGTGCCAGCAACCCGAGGCCGGCCTACGAGCAGTACTTC. Protein product: CASNPRPAYEQYF.

The table lists this clone with a count of one. The chain carries TRBV5-4 and TRBJ2-1; 8 nucleotides line up with TRBD2. V shed 4 bases and J 0 bases; nucleotides not matched to a gene: 6. CDR3 length: 16 residues. Germline CDR1 reads SGHNT; CDR2 reads YYREEE (reference sequence). CDR3 sequence reads: CASSAGGPSSYNEQFF. DNA of the CDR3: TGTGCCAGCAGCGCGGGGGGACCTAGCTCCTACAATGAGCAGTTCTTC.

The gene calls are TRBV6-1 and TRBJ2-7; TRBD1 agrees at 7 bases. CDR1 MNHNS and CDR2 SASEGT come from the germline V gene. This CDR3 is built from 13 residues. The trim removed 2 bases at V and 6 bases at J, leaving 4 bases unmatched. Here the CDR3 reads CASSESRGREQYF. CDR3 nucleotides: TGTGCCAGCAGTGAATCGAGGGGGCGCGAGCAGTACTTC.

V usage is TRBV11-2 and J usage is TRBJ2-5; 8 bases line up with TRBD1. Germline CDR1 SGHAT, CDR2 FQNNGV. With V trimmed by 5 bases and J by 1 base, 3 bases remained unmatched. CDR3 length: 14 amino acids. In DNA form, the CDR3 reads TGTGCCAGCAGCGAGACAGGGGTCCAAGAGACCCAGTACTTC. This codes for CASSETGVQETQYF.

This chain joins TRBV15 and TRBJ1-6, with D maybe TRBD1 (5 bases). CDR1 is LNHNV and CDR2 is YYDKDF in the germline V gene (reference sequence). V was pared by 1 base and J by 7 bases, with 17 bases between. This CDR3 is 17 amino acids long. CDR3 amino acids: CATSRGDAGLINSPLHF. The CDR3, as DNA: TGTGCCACCAGCAGAGGCGATGCGGGACTGATAAATTCACCCCTCCACTTT.

This clone was recorded a few times. The chain joins TRBV6-4 to TRBJ1-2; tentative D call: TRBD1 (5 bases). Trimming removed 3 bases at V and 6 bases at J, with 17 bases between. The CDR3 spans 15 residues. The germline gives CDR1 MRHNA, CDR2 SNTAGT. The CDR3 reads CASSEVWRGGDGYTF. The CDR3 DNA reads TGTGCCAGCAGTGAAGTCTGGCGGGGGGGGGATGGCTACACCTTC.

V gene TRBV9 combines with J gene TRBJ2-1; 7 bases align to TRBD2. The CDR3 loop spans 16 amino acids. J lost 9 bases, V lost 0 bases, and 12 bases had no gene match. CDR1 and CDR2 from the germline V gene are SGDLS and YYNGEE. CDR3: CASSVGVGGLAGEQFF. As DNA, the CDR3 is TGTGCCAGCAGCGTAGGTGTCGGGGGTTTAGCGGGTGAGCAGTTCTTC.

This sequence joins TRBV25-1 and TRBJ2-2; D may be TRBD2 (5 bases). The CDR3 runs to 16 residues. The ends were cut back, 5 bases at V and 6 bases at J, with 19 bases in the middle. Germline lookup yields CDR1 MGHDK and CDR2 SYGVNS. The CDR3 DNA reads TGTGCCAGCAGTACCCTATGGTCTAGCTCGGCCGGGGAGCTGTTTTTT. It specifies CASSTLWSSSAGELFF.

The V gene is TRBV19, the J gene TRBJ1-2; tentative D call: TRBD1 (5 bases). Germline V gene data show CDR1 as LNHDA and CDR2 as SQIVND (reference sequence). V lost 5 bases and J lost 4, with 14 bases in between. This CDR3 comprises 14 residues. CDR3 protein: CASSSVGGTYGYTF. In DNA form, the CDR3 reads TGTGCCAGTAGTTCAGTCGGAGGGACCTATGGCTACACCTTC.

This clone showed up just a few times. At one boundary the junction diverges from the germline segment, which might be a read error. J is TRBJ1-1 and V is TRBV7-7; D not resolved. CDR1 and CDR2 (germline): SSHAT, FNYEAQ (reference sequence). This CDR3 is 13 amino acids long. The CDR3 DNA follows: TGTGCTAGCAGCCAAGACATGAACACTGAAGCTTTCTTT. Protein product: CASSQDMNTEAFF.

This clone turned up a few times. This rearrangement joins TRBV11-2 to TRBJ1-3; D remains ambiguous. Per germline, CDR1 SGHAT and CDR2 FQNNGV. This CDR3 comprises 17 residues. Trimming removed 0 bases from V and 0 bases from J, with 12 bases in between. The CDR3 region is CASSLDSVRSSGNTIYF. CDR3 in DNA: TGTGCCAGCAGCTTAGATTCGGTCCGGAGCTCTGGAAACACCATATATTTT.

This clone turned up a few times. V and J are TRBV10-3 and TRBJ1-2; a weak D match, TRBD1 (5 bases). V shed 2 bases and J shed 5 bases, with 9 bases lying between them. Germline V gene sequence: CDR1 ENHRY, CDR2 SYGVKD. This CDR3 is 13 amino acids long. The CDR3 protein is CAISEGAGYGYTF. Here the CDR3 DNA reads TGTGCCATCAGTGAGGGAGCAGGGTATGGCTACACCTTC.

The chain carries TRBV4-2 and TRBJ2-5; the match to TRBD2 covers 9 bases. The CDR3 sequence is 17 residues long. The V gene end was trimmed by 1 base and the J gene end by 4 bases; junction bases not matched to a gene: 10. The germline gives CDR1 LGHNA, CDR2 YNFKEQ. The CDR3 protein is CASSQVPLAGAGETQYF. CDR3 sequence (DNA): TGTGCCAGCAGCCAAGTCCCCTTAGCGGGAGCGGGAGAGACCCAGTACTTC.

This chain uses TRBV30 with TRBJ1-6, with D hard to call. CDR3 size: 15 residues. Trimming pared 1 base from V and 6 bases from J, leaving 13 bases between. Germline V lookup: CDR1 GTSNPN, CDR2 SVGIG (reference sequence). CDR3 residues: CAWSEDTFLNSPLHF. CDR3 nucleotide sequence: TGTGCCTGGAGTGAAGACACGTTCCTTAATTCACCCCTCCACTTT. The full variable domain, completed using reference TRBV30 and TRBJ1-6, is SQTIHQWPATLVQPVGSPLSLECTVEGTSNPNLYWYRQAAGRGLQLLFYSVGIGQISSEVPQNLSASRPQDRQFILSSKKLLLSDSGFYLCAWSEDTFLNSPLHFGNGTRLTVT.

This clone was observed a few times. Here the CDR3 DNA reads TGTGCCAGCACAAGACTGGATATCTACGAGCAGTACTTC. Its protein product is CASTRLDIYEQYF. The chain uses TRBV6-1 and TRBJ2-7; D is unclear. The V gene's germline CDR1 is MNHNS and CDR2 SASEGT. This CDR3 has 13 amino acids. Trimming removed 7 bases from V and 3 bases from J, with 13 bases in between.

This chain joins TRBV9 and TRBJ2-2; 9 nucleotides agree with TRBD2. The CDR3 length is 16 residues. CDR1 is SGDLS and CDR2 is YYNGEE in the germline V gene. With 2 bases clipped from V and 3 bases from J, the junction kept 5 bases outside the gene matches. CDR3 sequence reads: CASSVASGIHTGELFF. The CDR3, as DNA: TGTGCCAGCAGCGTGGCTAGCGGGATCCACACCGGGGAGCTGTTTTTT.

This clone was counted a few times. This chain uses TRBV5-4 with TRBJ2-3, with 8 bases fitting TRBD1. V dropped 10 bases and J dropped 2; count of bases not matched to a gene: 6. Germline V gene sequence: CDR1 SGHNT, CDR2 YYREEE (reference sequence). The CDR3 has 13 amino acids. CDR3 amino acids: CAHHQGATDTQYF. DNA for the CDR3: TGTGCCCACCATCAGGGGGCCACAGATACGCAGTATTTT. The full variable domain, rest sourced from reference TRBV5-4 and TRBJ2-3, is ETGVTQSPTHLIKTRGQQVTLRCSSQSGHNTVSWYQQALGQGPQFIFQYYREEENGRGNFPPRFSGLQFPNYSSELNVNALELDDSALYLCAHHQGATDTQYFGPGTRLTVL.

The rearrangement joins TRBV11-2 to TRBJ1-3; D is unresolved. Trimming took 3 bases from V and 4 from J, leaving 7 bases between them. The CDR3 sequence is 13 residues long. From germline, CDR1 is SGHAT and CDR2 FQNNGV. The CDR3, as DNA: TGTGCCAGCAGCTTTAATGAGGGAAACACCATATATTTT. Translation gives CASSFNEGNTIYF.

This clone has only a few counts. The chain recombines TRBV6-5 with TRBJ1-1; TRBD1 matches at 7 bases. Germline lookup yields CDR1 MNHEY and CDR2 SVGAGI. The CDR3 is 14 residues long. With V trimmed by 4 bases and J by 3 bases, 5 bases remained unmatched. As DNA, the CDR3 is TGTGCCAGCAGTTCCTGGGACAGCGACACTGAAGCTTTCTTT. It codes for CASSSWDSDTEAFF.

The rearrangement uses TRBV7-8 and TRBJ1-1; TRBD1 matches 8 bases. The J segment lost 6 bases and the V segment lost 1 base, leaving 7 bases of the junction unmatched. CDR1 and CDR2 (germline): SGHVS, FQNEAQ. This CDR3 has 15 amino acids. Here the CDR3 DNA reads TGTGCCAGCAGCTTAGGGACAGGGTCCGGGGCTGAAGCTTTCTTT. Its protein product is CASSLGTGSGAEAFF.

The rearrangement uses TRBV7-3 and TRBJ2-6, with TRBD2 matching over 9 bases. With 6 bases clipped from V and 4 bases from J, the junction kept 7 bases outside the gene matches. The germline gives CDR1 SGHTA, CDR2 FQGTGA. This CDR3 region has 16 residues. The CDR3 protein is CASRNAGGPGANVLTF. The CDR3 DNA reads as TGTGCCAGCAGAAACGCGGGAGGGCCAGGGGCCAACGTCCTGACTTTC.

V usage is TRBV11-2 and J usage is TRBJ2-7; 8 bases are shared with TRBD1. Germline CDR1 reads SGHAT; CDR2 reads FQNNGV. Trimming cost V 7 bases and J 4 bases; bases outside gene matches: 6. The CDR3 sequence is 13 residues long. The CDR3 loop is CASKGQDPYEQYF. The CDR3 DNA sequence: TGTGCCAGCAAGGGACAGGACCCTTACGAGCAGTACTTC.

Only one count was recorded for this clone. The chain links TRBV9 to TRBJ2-7; TRBD1 aligns across 7 bases. The germline gives CDR1 SGDLS, CDR2 YYNGEE. J gave up 5 bases and V 3 bases, and 8 bases lay outside the gene matches. The CDR3 loop spans 14 amino acids. This CDR3 reads CASSAQPDRDEQYF. CDR3 sequence (DNA): TGTGCCAGCAGCGCTCAACCAGACAGGGACGAGCAGTACTTC.

The rearrangement uses TRBV11-2 and TRBJ2-3, with D unresolved. V lost 5 bases and J 2 bases, leaving 8 bases between the germline ends. The CDR3 spans 13 residues. Germline-derived CDR1 and CDR2 are SGHAT and FQNNGV. CDR3 sequence: CASSVAPTDTQYF. DNA for the CDR3: TGTGCCAGCAGCGTGGCCCCCACAGATACGCAGTATTTT.

The J gene is TRBJ1-5, the V gene TRBV10-3, with no clear D. Looked up from germline, CDR1 is ENHRY and CDR2 is SYGVKD. This CDR3 is built from 12 residues. Deletions cut 7 bases from V and 5 bases from J, with 9 bases between. CDR3 nucleotide sequence: TGTGCCATCATCCCTAAATATCAGCCCCAGCATTTT. It is translated as CAIIPKYQPQHF.

This chain links TRBV29-1 with TRBJ1-2; 9 bases are shared with TRBD1. J was trimmed by 3 bases and V by 7 bases; bases with no gene match: 6. Germline loops: CDR1 SQVTM, CDR2 ANQGSEA. The CDR3 runs 13 residues. CDR3 DNA sequence: TGCAGCGCCGACCGGACAGGGGACTATGGCTACACCTTC. Protein: CSADRTGDYGYTF. Full variable domain (missing parts from reference TRBV29-1 and TRBJ1-2): SAVISQKPSRDICQRGTSLTIQCQVDSQVTMMFWYRQQPGQSLTLIATANQGSEATYESGFVIDKFPISRPNLTFSTLTVSNMSPEDSSIYLCSADRTGDYGYTFGSGTRLTVV.

This sequence joins TRBV27 and TRBJ2-3; D may be TRBD2 (5 bases). There are 12 residues in the CDR3. V was pared by 4 bases and J by 9 bases, with 11 bases between. Germline V CDR1 and CDR2: MNHEY, SMNVEV (reference sequence). The CDR3 sequence: CASSSPRETQYF. CDR3 coding DNA: TGTGCCAGCAGTTCTCCGAGGGAGACGCAGTATTTT.

The chain carries TRBV7-9 and TRBJ2-7; the D gene is possibly TRBD2 (5 bases). V dropped 4 bases and J dropped 3 bases, with 16 bases sitting between them. Germline lookup yields CDR1 SEHNR and CDR2 FQNEAQ (reference sequence). The CDR3 runs to 15 residues. The CDR3 DNA reads TGTGCCAGCAGCTCCCCGGGGAAGCAATACTACGAGCAGTACTTC. Translating it yields CASSSPGKQYYEQYF. Drawing the rest from reference TRBV7-9 and TRBJ2-7, the complete variable domain is DTGVSQNPRHKITKRGQNVTFRCDPISEHNRLYWYRQTLGQGPEFLTYFQNEAQLEKSRLLSDRFSAERPKGSFSTLEIQRTEQGDSAMYLCASSSPGKQYYEQYFGPGTRLTVT.

This sequence joins TRBV11-2 and TRBJ2-7; possibly TRBD1 for D (5 bases). This CDR3 comprises 14 residues. Germline V gives CDR1 SGHAT, CDR2 FQNNGV. Trimming removed 5 bases at V and 4 bases at J, with 15 bases between. The CDR3 spells CASSLGTDSYEQYF. The DNA for the CDR3 is TGTGCCAGCAGCCTCGGTACCGACAGTTACGAGCAGTACTTC. Together with reference TRBV11-2 and TRBJ2-7, the CDR3 gives the full variable domain: EAGVAQSPRYKIIEKRQSVAFWCNPISGHATLYWYQQILGQGPKLLIQFQNNGVVDDSQLPKDRFSAERLKGVDSTLKIQPAKLEDSAVYLCASSLGTDSYEQYFGPGTRLTVT.

The chain combines TRBV28 with TRBJ1-2; 7 bases align to TRBD1. The CDR3 has 15 amino acids. Germline V gives CDR1 MDHEN, CDR2 SYDVKM. V was clipped by 5 bases and J by 2 bases; unmatched bases: 8. CDR3 amino acids: CASSRNRDSNYGYTF. DNA for the CDR3: TGTGCCAGCAGTCGGAACCGGGACAGCAACTATGGCTACACCTTC.